This record covers a single TCR beta chain. The CDR3 extends over 15 amino acids. The germline V gene encodes CDR1 SGHTA and CDR2 FQGNSA. UMIs incorporating a 6-nucleotide sample barcode were appended by means of template switching. TCRdb re-called the 5' RACE reads; every CDR3 protein appears as one record, without DNA. This listing includes some 450,000 distinct CDR3 sequences. This sample is part of a study of monozygotic twins with inflammatory bowel disease. This chain uses TRBV7-2 with TRBJ2-1; the TRBD1 assignment by TCRdb is unverifiable without DNA. The sample was blood. This receptor was identified in a human donor with ulcerative colitis or Crohn's disease, or a healthy co-twin of an affected twin (not recorded which). The CDR3 here is CASSFGTGPYNEQFF.